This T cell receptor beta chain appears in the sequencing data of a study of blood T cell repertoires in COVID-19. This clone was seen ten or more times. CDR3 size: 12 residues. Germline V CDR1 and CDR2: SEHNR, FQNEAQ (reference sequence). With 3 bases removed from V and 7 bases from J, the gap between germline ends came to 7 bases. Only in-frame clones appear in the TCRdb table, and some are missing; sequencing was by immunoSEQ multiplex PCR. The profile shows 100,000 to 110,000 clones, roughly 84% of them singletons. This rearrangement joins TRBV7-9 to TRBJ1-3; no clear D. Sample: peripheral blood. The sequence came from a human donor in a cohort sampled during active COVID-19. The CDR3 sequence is CASSFFENTIYF. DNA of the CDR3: TGTGCCAGCAGCTTTTTTGAGAACACCATATATTTT.